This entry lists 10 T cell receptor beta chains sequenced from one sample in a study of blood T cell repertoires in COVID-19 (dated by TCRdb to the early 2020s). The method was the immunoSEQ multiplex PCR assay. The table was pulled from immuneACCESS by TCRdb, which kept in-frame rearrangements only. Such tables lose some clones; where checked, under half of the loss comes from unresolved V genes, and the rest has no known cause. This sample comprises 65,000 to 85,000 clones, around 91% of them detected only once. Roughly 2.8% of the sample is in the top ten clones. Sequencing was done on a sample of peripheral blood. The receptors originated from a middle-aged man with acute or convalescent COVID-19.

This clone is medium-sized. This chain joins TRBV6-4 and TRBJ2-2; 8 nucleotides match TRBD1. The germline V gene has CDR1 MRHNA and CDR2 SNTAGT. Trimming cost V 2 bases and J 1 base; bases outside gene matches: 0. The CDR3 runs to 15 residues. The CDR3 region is CASSDGTGNTGELFF. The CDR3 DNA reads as TGTGCCAGCAGTGACGGGACAGGGAACACCGGGGAGCTGTTTTTT.

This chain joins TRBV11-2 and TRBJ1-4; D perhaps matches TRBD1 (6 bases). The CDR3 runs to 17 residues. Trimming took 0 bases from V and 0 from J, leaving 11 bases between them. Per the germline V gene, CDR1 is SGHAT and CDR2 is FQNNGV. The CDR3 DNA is TGTGCCAGCAGCTTAGATCAGGGGTTTGCAACTAATGAAAAACTGTTTTTT. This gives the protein CASSLDQGFATNEKLFF.

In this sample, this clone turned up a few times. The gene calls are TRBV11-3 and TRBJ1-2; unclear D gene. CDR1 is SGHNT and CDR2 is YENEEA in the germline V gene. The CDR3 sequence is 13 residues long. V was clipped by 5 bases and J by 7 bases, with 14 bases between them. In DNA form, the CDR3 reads TGTGCCAGCAGCCCTACAGACGAATCTGGCTACACCTTC. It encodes CASSPTDESGYTF.

CDR3: CASSQTGGTEAFF. The CDR3 DNA reads TGTGCCAGCAGCCAGACAGGGGGCACTGAAGCTTTCTTT. V usage is TRBV16 and J usage is TRBJ1-1; TRBD1 matches 9 bases. The CDR3 is 13 residues long. From germline, CDR1 is KGHSY and CDR2 FQNENV. After removal of 3 bases from V and 4 bases from J, the junction contained 0 bases not matched to a gene.

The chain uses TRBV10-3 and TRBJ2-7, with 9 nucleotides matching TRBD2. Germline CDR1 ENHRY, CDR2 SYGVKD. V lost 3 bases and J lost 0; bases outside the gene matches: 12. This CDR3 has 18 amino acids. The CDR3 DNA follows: TGTGCCATCAGTGATGCTGCGGGGGGGGCCTCGGCCTCCTACGAGCAGTACGTC. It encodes CAISDAAGGASASYEQYV.

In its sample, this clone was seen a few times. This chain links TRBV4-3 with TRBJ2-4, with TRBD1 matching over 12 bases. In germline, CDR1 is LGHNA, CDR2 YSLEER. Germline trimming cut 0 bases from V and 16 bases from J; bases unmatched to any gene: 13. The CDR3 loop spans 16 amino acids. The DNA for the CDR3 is TGCGCCAGCAGCCAAGATTGGGGGACAGGGGGCGCGGTTTTATACTTC. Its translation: CASSQDWGTGGAVLYF.

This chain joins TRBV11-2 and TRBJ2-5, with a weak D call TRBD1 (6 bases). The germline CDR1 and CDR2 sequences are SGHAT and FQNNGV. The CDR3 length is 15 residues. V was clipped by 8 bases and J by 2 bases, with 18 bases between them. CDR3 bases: TGTGCCAGCGGCCCAGGGACACTCGTACAAGAGACCCAGTACTTC. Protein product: CASGPGTLVQETQYF.

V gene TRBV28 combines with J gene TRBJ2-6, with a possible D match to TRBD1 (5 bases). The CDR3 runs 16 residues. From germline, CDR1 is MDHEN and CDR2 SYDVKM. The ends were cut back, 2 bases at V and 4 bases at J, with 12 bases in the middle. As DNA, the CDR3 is TGTGCCAGCAGTTTACTCCCCCCAGGGGGGGCCAACGTCCTGACTTTC. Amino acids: CASSLLPPGGANVLTF.

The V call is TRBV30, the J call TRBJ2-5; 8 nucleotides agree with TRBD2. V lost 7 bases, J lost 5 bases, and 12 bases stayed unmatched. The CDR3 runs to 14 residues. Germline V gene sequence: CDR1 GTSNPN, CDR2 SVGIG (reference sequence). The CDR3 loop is CASLVTGRAETQYF. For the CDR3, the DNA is TGTGCCTCCCTAGTTACCGGGAGGGCGGAGACCCAGTACTTC.

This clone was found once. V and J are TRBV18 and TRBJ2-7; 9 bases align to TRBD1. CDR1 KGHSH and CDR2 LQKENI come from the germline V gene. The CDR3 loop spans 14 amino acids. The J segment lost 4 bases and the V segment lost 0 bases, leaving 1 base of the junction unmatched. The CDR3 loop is CASSPPGQGYEQYF. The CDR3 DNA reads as TGTGCCAGCTCACCACCGGGACAGGGTTACGAGCAGTACTTC.